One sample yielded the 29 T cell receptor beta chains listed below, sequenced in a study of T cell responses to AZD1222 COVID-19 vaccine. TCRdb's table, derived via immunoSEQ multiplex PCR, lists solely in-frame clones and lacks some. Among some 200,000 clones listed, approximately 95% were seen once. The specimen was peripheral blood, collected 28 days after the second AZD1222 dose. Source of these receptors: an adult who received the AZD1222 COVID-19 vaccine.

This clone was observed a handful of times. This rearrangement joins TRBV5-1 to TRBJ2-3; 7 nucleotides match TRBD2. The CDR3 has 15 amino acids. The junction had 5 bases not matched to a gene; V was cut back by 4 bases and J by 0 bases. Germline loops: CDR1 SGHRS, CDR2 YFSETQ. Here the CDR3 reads CASSSRSGSTDTQYF. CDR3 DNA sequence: TGCGCCAGCAGCAGCCGTAGCGGGAGCACAGATACGCAGTATTTT.

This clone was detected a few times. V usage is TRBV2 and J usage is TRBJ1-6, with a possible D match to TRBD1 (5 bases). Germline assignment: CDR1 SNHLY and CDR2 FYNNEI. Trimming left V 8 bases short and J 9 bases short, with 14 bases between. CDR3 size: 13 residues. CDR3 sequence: CASLWGGGSPLHF. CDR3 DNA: TGTGCCAGCTTGTGGGGTGGGGGTTCACCCCTCCACTTT.

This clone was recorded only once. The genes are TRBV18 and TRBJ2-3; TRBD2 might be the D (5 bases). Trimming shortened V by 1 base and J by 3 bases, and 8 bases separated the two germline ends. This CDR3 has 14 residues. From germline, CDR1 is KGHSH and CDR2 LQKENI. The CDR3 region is CASSPRLATDTQYF. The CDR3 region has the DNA TGTGCCAGCTCACCACGGCTAGCAACAGATACGCAGTATTTT.

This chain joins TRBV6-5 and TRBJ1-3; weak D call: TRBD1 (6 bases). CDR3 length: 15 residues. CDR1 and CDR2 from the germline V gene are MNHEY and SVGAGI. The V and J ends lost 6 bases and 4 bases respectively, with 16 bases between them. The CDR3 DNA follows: TGTGCCAGCAGCTTAGGGGGGGAAGCCGGAAACACCATATATTTT. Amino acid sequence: CASSLGGEAGNTIYF.

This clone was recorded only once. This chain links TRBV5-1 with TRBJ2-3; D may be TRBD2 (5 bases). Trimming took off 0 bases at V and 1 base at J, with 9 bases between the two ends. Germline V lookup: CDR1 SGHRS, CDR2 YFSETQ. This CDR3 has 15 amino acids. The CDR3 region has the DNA TGCGCCAGCAGCTTGGAAACCGGGGGCACAGATACGCAGTATTTT. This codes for CASSLETGGTDTQYF.

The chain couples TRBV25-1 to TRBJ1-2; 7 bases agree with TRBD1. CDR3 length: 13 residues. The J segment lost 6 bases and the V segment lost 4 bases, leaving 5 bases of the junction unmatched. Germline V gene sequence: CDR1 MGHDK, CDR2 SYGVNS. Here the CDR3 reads CASSVQGGNGYTF. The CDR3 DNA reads TGTGCCAGCAGTGTGCAGGGGGGGAATGGCTACACCTTC.

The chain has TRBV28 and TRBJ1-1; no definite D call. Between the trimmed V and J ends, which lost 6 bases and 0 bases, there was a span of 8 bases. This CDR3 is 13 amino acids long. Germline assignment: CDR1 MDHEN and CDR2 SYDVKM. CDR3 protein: CASRKTVNTEAFF. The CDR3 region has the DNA TGTGCCAGCAGGAAAACGGTGAACACTGAAGCTTTCTTT. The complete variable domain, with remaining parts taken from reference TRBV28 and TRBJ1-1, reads DVKVTQSSRYLVKRTGEKVFLECVQDMDHENMFWYRQDPGLGLRLIYFSYDVKMKEKGDIPEGYSVSREKKERFSLILESASTNQTSMYLCASRKTVNTEAFFGQGTRLTVV.

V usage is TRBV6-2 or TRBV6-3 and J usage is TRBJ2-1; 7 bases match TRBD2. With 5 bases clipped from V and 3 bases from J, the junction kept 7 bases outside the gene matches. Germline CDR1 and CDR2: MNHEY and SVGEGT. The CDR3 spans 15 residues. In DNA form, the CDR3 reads TGTGCCAGCAGTGCCTCTAGCGGCCACTACAATGAGCAGTTCTTC. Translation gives CASSASSGHYNEQFF.

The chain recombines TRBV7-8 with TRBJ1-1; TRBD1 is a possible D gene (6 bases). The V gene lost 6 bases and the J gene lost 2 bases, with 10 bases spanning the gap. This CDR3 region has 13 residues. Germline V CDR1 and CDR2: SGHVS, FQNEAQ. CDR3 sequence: CASSLDSNTEAFF. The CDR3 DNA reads TGTGCCAGCAGTTTGGACAGTAACACTGAAGCTTTCTTT. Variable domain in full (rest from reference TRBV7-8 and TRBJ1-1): GAGVSQSPRYKVAKRGQDVALRCDPISGHVSLFWYQQALGQGPEFLTYFQNEAQLDKSGLPSDRFFAERPEGSVSTLKIQRTQQEDSAVYLCASSLDSNTEAFFGQGTRLTVV.

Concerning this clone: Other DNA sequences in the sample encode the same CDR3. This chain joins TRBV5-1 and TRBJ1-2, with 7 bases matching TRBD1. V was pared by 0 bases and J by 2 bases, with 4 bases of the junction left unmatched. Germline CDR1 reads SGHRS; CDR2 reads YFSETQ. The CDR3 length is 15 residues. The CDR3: CASSLGQGANYGYTF. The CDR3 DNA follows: TGCGCCAGCAGCTTGGGACAGGGAGCCAACTATGGCTACACCTTC.

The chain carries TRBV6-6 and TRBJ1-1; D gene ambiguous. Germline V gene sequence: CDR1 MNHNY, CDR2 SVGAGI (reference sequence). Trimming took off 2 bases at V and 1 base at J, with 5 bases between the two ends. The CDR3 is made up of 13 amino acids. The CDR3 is CASSYSSNTEAFF. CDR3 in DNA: TGTGCCAGCAGTTACAGCTCGAACACTGAAGCTTTCTTT.

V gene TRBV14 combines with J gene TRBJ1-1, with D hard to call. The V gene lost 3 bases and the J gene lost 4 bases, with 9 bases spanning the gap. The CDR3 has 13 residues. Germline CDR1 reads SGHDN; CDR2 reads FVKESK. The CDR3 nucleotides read TGTGCCAGCAGCCAGGTGGGGTCCACTGAAGCTTTCTTT. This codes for CASSQVGSTEAFF.

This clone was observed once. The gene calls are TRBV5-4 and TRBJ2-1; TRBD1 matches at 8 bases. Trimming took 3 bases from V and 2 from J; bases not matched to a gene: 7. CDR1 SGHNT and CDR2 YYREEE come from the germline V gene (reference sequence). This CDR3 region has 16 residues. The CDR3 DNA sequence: TGTGCCAGCAGCTCAAAGACAGGGGTTGCCTACAATGAGCAGTTCTTC. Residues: CASSSKTGVAYNEQFF.

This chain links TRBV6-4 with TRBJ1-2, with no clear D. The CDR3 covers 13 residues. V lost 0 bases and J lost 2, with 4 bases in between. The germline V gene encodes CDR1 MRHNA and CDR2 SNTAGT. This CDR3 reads CASSDSPNYGYTF. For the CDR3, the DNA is TGTGCCAGCAGTGACTCGCCAAACTATGGCTACACCTTC.

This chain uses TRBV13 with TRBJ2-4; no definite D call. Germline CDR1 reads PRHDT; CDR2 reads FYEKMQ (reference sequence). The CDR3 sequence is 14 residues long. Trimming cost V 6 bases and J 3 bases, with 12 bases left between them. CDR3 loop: CASRSKGGKNIQYF. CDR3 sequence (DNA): TGTGCCAGCAGATCGAAGGGCGGCAAAAACATTCAGTACTTC.

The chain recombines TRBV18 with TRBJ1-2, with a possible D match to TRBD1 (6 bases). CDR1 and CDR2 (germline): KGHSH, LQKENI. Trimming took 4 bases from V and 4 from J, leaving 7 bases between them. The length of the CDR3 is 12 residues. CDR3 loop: CASSQGVYGYTF. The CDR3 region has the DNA TGTGCCAGCTCACAGGGGGTCTATGGCTACACCTTC.

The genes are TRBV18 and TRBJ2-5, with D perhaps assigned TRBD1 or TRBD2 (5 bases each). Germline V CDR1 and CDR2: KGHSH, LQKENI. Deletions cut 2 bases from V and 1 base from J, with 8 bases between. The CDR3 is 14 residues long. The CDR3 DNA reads TGTGCCAGCTCACCATGGGACGGCCAAGAGACCCAGTACTTC. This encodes CASSPWDGQETQYF.

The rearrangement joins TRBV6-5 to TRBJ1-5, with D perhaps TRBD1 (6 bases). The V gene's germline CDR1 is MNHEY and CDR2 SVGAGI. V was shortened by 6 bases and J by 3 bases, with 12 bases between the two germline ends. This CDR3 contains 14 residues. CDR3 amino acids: CASSLQGYNQPQHF. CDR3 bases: TGTGCCAGCAGCTTGCAGGGGTACAATCAGCCCCAGCATTTT.

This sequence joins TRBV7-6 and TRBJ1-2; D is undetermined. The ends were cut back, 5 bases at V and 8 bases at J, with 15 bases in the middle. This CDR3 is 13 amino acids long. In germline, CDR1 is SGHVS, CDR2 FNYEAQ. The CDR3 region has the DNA TGTGCCAGCAGCACCTTACCAGGAGAAGGCTACACCTTC. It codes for CASSTLPGEGYTF.

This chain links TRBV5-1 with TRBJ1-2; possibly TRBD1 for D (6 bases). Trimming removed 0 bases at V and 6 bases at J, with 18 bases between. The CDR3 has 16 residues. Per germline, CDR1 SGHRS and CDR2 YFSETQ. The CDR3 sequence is CASSLGASQGRDGYTF. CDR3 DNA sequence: TGCGCCAGCAGCTTGGGGGCCTCACAGGGACGGGATGGCTACACCTTC.

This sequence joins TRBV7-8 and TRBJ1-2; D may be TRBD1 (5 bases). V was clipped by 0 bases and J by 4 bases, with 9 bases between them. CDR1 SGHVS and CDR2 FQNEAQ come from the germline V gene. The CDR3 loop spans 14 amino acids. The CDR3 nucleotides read TGTGCCAGCAGCTTAGCGCGGACATCCTATGGCTACACCTTC. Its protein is CASSLARTSYGYTF.

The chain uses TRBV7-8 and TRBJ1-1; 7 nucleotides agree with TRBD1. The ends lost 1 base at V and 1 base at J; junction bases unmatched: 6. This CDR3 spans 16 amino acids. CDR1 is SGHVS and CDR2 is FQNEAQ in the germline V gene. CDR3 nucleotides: TGTGCCAGCAGCTTAGAGCTAGGGGGCTGGAACACTGAAGCTTTCTTT. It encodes CASSLELGGWNTEAFF.

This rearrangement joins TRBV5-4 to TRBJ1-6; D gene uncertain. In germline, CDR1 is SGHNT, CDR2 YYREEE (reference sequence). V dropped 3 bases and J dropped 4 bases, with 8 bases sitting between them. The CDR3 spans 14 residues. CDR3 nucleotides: TGTGCCAGCAGCTCCGGACTTTATAATTCACCCCTCCACTTT. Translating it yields CASSSGLYNSPLHF.

The CDR3 region has the DNA TGTGCCAGCTCACCACAGGGGATCGCTGAAGCTTTCTTT. It yields the protein CASSPQGIAEAFF. This rearrangement joins TRBV18 to TRBJ1-1; TRBD1 is a possible D gene (5 bases). This CDR3 region has 13 residues. Trimming stripped 1 base from V and 6 bases from J, with 9 bases between. Germline V lookup: CDR1 KGHSH, CDR2 LQKENI.

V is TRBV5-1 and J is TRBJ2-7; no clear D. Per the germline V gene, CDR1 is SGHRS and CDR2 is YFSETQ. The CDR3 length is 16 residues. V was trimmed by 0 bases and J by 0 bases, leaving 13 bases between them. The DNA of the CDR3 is TGCGCCAGCAGCTTGGTGGCAGTACAAAGCTCCTACGAGCAGTACTTC. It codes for CASSLVAVQSSYEQYF.

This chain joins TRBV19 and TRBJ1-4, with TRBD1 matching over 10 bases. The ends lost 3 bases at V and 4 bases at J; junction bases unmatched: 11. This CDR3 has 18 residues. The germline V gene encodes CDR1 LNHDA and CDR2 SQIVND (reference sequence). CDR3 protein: CASSMGQGPSRGNEKLFF. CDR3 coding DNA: TGTGCCAGTAGTATGGGACAGGGGCCTAGTCGGGGTAATGAAAAACTGTTTTTT.

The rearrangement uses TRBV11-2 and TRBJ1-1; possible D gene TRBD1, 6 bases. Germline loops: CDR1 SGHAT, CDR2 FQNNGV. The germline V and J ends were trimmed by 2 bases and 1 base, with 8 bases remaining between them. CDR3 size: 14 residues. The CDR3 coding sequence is TGTGCCAGCAGCTTAAGGGGACAGAACACTGAAGCTTTCTTT. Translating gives CASSLRGQNTEAFF.

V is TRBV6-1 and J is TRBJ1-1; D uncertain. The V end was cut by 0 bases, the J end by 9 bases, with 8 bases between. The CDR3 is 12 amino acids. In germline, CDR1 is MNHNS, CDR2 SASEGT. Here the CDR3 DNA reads TGTGCCAGCAGTGAAGCCAGAGTGAAAGCTTTCTTT. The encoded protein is CASSEARVKAFF.

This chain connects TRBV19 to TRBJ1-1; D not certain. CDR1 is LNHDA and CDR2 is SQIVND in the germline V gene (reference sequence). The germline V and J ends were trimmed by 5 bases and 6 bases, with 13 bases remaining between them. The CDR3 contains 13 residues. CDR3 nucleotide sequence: TGTGCCAGTAGTCTCGGCTATCGGTCTGAAGCTTTCTTT. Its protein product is CASSLGYRSEAFF.